Below are 20 T cell receptor beta chains sequenced from a single sample in a study of T cell clonality in common variable immunodeficiency. Libraries were prepared by immunoSEQ multiplex PCR; TCRdb keeps only in-frame clonotypes and omits some of them. The repertoire shows approximately 75,000 clones, none seen only once; the top ten take under 1%. The sample taken for sequencing was peripheral blood mononuclear cells. The receptors stem from a person aged 18-70 years in good health.

This clone was seen ten or more times. The read comes to an end 3 residues before the CDR3 does, leaving the germline J gene to fill in the end. V gene TRBV3-1 (or the pseudogene TRBV3-2) combines with J gene TRBJ1-1, with D unclear. The CDR3 is 13 amino acids. Trimming pared 5 bases from V and 5 bases from J, leaving 12 bases between. Germline V lookup: CDR1 LGHDT, CDR2 YNNKEL (reference sequence). CDR3 amino acids: CASSLCRRTEAFF. Incomplete CDR3 DNA: TGTGCCAGCAGCTTGTGTCGGCGGACTGAA.

This clone showed up many times. Read coverage stops 3 residues before the CDR3 terminus; the germline J gene supplies the remainder. The rearrangement uses TRBV6-1 and TRBJ2-7; 13 nucleotides line up with TRBD2. V shed 4 bases, J shed 2 bases, and the junction held 2 bases outside the gene matches. This CDR3 spans 15 amino acids. Germline assignment: CDR1 MNHNS and CDR2 SASEGT. CDR3 DNA (partial): TGTGCCAGCAGTGCTGGACTAGCGGGAGCCTACGAG. Translating it yields CASSAGLAGAYE. The CDR3 as a whole reads CASSAGLAGAYEQYF.

This clone has a count of ten or more. The sequenced part of the CDR3 DNA is TGTGCCAGCAGCTTAGGAGGGGACACTGAA. Translated: CASSLGGDTE. The whole CDR3 reads CASSLGGDTEAFF. V is TRBV7-9 and J is TRBJ1-1, with TRBD1 as a possible D gene (5 bases). Read sequence stops 3 residues before the CDR3 end, and the germline J gene provides the missing end. Trimming took 1 base from V and 3 from J, leaving 6 bases between them. Per germline, CDR1 SEHNR and CDR2 FQNEAQ (reference sequence). The length of the CDR3 is 13 residues.

This clone has at least ten counts. Read coverage stops 3 residues before the CDR3 terminus; the germline J gene supplies the remainder. The chain is built from TRBV6-1 and TRBJ2-2; D perhaps matches TRBD1 (8 bases). This CDR3 spans 15 amino acids. V was clipped by 7 bases and J by 5 bases, with 17 bases between them. The V gene's germline CDR1 is MNHNS and CDR2 SASEGT. This CDR3 is CASTEVQGGTGELFF. The DNA read from the CDR3 is TGTGCCAGCACTGAGGTACAGGGGGGGACCGGGGAG.

This clone was found many times. Read data end 3 residues before the CDR3 end; the end is taken from the germline J gene. J is TRBJ2-3 and V is TRBV9; 7 positions agree with TRBD1. V lost 4 bases, J lost 2 bases, and 4 bases stayed unmatched. The germline V gene has CDR1 SGDLS and CDR2 YYNGEE. There are 14 residues in the CDR3. The DNA read from the CDR3 is TGTGCCAGCAGCATACAGGGGTACACAGATACG. As protein: CASSIQGYTDT. The CDR3, in full, reads CASSIQGYTDTQYF.

This clone came up many times. The read ends 3 residues before the CDR3 terminus; that terminus is restored from the germline J gene. V gene TRBV5-6 combines with J gene TRBJ2-3, with no clear D. The CDR3 totals 14 residues. The germline V and J ends were trimmed by 0 bases and 5 bases, with 10 bases remaining between them. Germline-derived CDR1 and CDR2 are SGHDT and YYEEEE. The CDR3 is CASSLVSRGDTQYF. Incomplete CDR3 DNA: TGTGCCAGCAGCTTGGTCTCGCGTGGAGATACG.

This clone was counted at least ten times. The DNA ends 3 residues before the CDR3 does, and the rest of the CDR3 is filled in from the germline J gene. The chain links TRBV7-9 to TRBJ2-7; possibly TRBD1 for D (6 bases). Trimming cost V 5 bases and J 6 bases, with 14 bases left between them. Germline lookup yields CDR1 SEHNR and CDR2 FQNEAQ (reference sequence). The CDR3 sequence is 13 residues long. CDR3 loop: CASSLQGFGEQYF. CDR3 bases read: TGTGCCAGCAGCCTACAGGGTTTTGGCGAG.

This clone has ten or more counts. The sequence runs out 3 residues before the end of the CDR3; the remainder is reconstructed from the germline J gene. The V gene is TRBV12-3 or TRBV12-4, the J gene TRBJ2-1; TRBD2 agrees at 11 bases. V was pared by 6 bases and J by 6 bases, with 4 bases of the junction left unmatched. The CDR3 totals 14 residues. The CDR3 bases that were read are TGTGCCAGCAGCCTACTAGCGGGAGTCAATGAG. It codes for CASSLLAGVNE. The whole CDR3 protein reads CASSLLAGVNEQFF.

This clone was seen at least ten times. The read finishes 3 residues shy of the CDR3 end, and the germline J gene is used to complete it. The V call is TRBV7-2, the J call TRBJ2-3, with D possibly TRBD1 on 6 matching bases. CDR3 length: 15 amino acids. Germline assignment: CDR1 SGHTA and CDR2 FQGNSA. V lost 10 bases and J 0 bases, leaving 17 bases between the germline ends. The CDR3 here is CATSLGQRSTDTQYF. The DNA read from the CDR3 is TGTGCCACTTCGCTCGGACAGCGAAGCACAGATACG.

This clone was counted many times. The read gets to within 3 residues of the CDR3 end, and the germline J gene fills in the rest. The genes are TRBV29-1 and TRBJ2-7, with D possibly matching TRBD2 (5 bases). CDR3 length equals 11 residues. The germline V gene has CDR1 SQVTM and CDR2 ANQGSEA. V shed 4 bases and J shed 2 bases, with 6 bases lying between them. CDR3 DNA, as far as it was read: TGCAGCGTTGTCGGGGCCTACGAG. Its protein product is CSVVGAYE. The entire CDR3 reads CSVVGAYEQYF.

This clone was seen ten or more times. The read gets to within 3 residues of the CDR3 end, and the germline J gene fills in the rest. The chain carries TRBV12-5 and TRBJ2-3; D ambiguous. The V and J ends lost 6 bases and 2 bases respectively, with 3 bases between them. The CDR3 runs to 11 residues. Germline V gene data show CDR1 as LGHNT and CDR2 as FRNRAP. The CDR3 loop is CASGLTDTQYF. Partial CDR3 DNA: TGTGCTAGTGGCCTCACAGATACG.

This clone has ten or more counts. The CDR3 extends 3 residues past the end of the read, so its final part is completed from the germline J gene. This sequence joins TRBV29-1 and TRBJ1-2; tentative D call: TRBD1 (6 bases). Looked up from germline, CDR1 is SQVTM and CDR2 is ANQGSEA. V shed 5 bases and J shed 2 bases, with 15 bases lying between them. This CDR3 is built from 14 residues. The chain's CDR3 is CSVLNDRLNYGYTF. The sequenced CDR3 bases are TGCAGCGTTTTAAACGACAGGCTCAACTATGGC.

Many counts were recorded for this clone. The read is 3 residues too short to cover the CDR3 end, so that end is filled in from the germline J gene. This chain uses TRBV20-1 with TRBJ1-6; 9 nucleotides align to TRBD1. The junction had 8 bases not matched to a gene; V was cut back by 1 base and J by 10 bases. Looked up from germline, CDR1 is DFQATT and CDR2 is SNEGSKA (reference sequence). The CDR3 length is 15 residues. CDR3: CSARGGQGIGSPLHF. The DNA read from the CDR3 is TGCAGTGCTAGAGGGGGACAGGGAATAGGATCACCC.

This clone has a count of ten or more. Germline and junction disagree at one end, which may indicate a read error. The read falls 3 residues short of the CDR3 end, and the missing part is taken from the germline J gene. The chain joins TRBV4-2 to TRBJ2-7, with D perhaps TRBD1 (5 bases). CDR1 and CDR2 from the germline V gene are LGHNA and YNFKEQ. This CDR3 comprises 13 residues. CDR3 residues: CASSQEQGGEQYF. Incomplete CDR3 DNA: TGCGCCAGCAGCCAAGAGCAGGGCGGCGAG.

This clone showed up many times. The CDR3 is cut off 3 residues early in the read; its end comes from the germline J gene. The genes are TRBV11-3 and TRBJ2-1; a possible D gene is TRBD1 (5 bases). Germline CDR1 SGHNT, CDR2 YENEEA. The V end lost 5 bases, the J end lost 4 bases, and 9 bases lay between the germline ends. The CDR3 spans 13 residues. The sequenced CDR3 bases are TGTGCCAGCAGCCACGACAGTTACAATGAG. This sequence encodes CASSHDSYNE. The complete CDR3 sequence is CASSHDSYNEQFF.

This clone was seen at least ten times. The CDR3 end is not reached by the read, which stops 3 residues before it; the germline J gene fills it in. This chain links TRBV20-1 with TRBJ2-2, with 11 bases lining up with TRBD2. The CDR3 consists of 15 residues. Germline V gives CDR1 DFQATT, CDR2 SNEGSKA (reference sequence). V was pared by 2 bases and J by 7 bases, with 6 bases of the junction left unmatched. This CDR3 reads CSARPPGLAVGELFF. The CDR3 bases that were read are TGCAGTGCTAGACCCCCGGGACTAGCGGTCGGGGAG.

This clone was seen ten or more times. The read gets to within 3 residues of the CDR3 end, and the germline J gene fills in the rest. This chain links TRBV20-1 with TRBJ2-2, with TRBD1 matching over 7 bases. Germline-derived CDR1 and CDR2 are DFQATT and SNEGSKA (reference sequence). V gave up 3 bases and J gave up 1 base; unmatched junction bases: 5. This CDR3 is 15 amino acids long. CDR3 residues: CSARRNRGNTGELFF. The CDR3 DNA, read in part, is TGCAGTGCTAGGAGAAACAGGGGGAACACCGGGGAG.

This clone was picked up many times. The sequence runs out 3 residues before the end of the CDR3; the remainder is reconstructed from the germline J gene. J is TRBJ2-7 and V is TRBV18; 9 bases match TRBD2. The trim removed 3 bases at V and 3 bases at J, leaving 3 bases unmatched. From germline, CDR1 is KGHSH and CDR2 LQKENI. The CDR3 loop spans 14 amino acids. Here the CDR3 reads CASSPARGGYEQYF. The sequenced part of the CDR3 DNA is TGTGCCAGCTCACCGGCGCGGGGGGGCTACGAG.

This clone came up many times. The CDR3 end is not reached by the read, which stops 3 residues before it; the germline J gene fills it in. V gene TRBV30 combines with J gene TRBJ2-7; D not resolved. Germline-derived CDR1 and CDR2 are GTSNPN and SVGIG (reference sequence). The CDR3 totals 12 residues. V was clipped by 2 bases and J by 0 bases, with 5 bases between them. Incomplete CDR3 DNA: TGTGCCTGGAGTCCTACCTCCTACGAG. Protein product: CAWSPTSYE. The CDR3 in its entirety is CAWSPTSYEQYF.

This clone was picked up many times. The read comes to an end 3 residues before the CDR3 does, leaving the germline J gene to fill in the end. J is TRBJ1-5 and V is TRBV20-1, with 9 bases lining up with TRBD1. Germline V gene lookup returns CDR1 DFQATT and CDR2 SNEGSKA (reference sequence). CDR3 length: 14 amino acids. V shed 5 bases, J shed 7 bases, and the junction held 9 bases outside the gene matches. The CDR3 is CSARPQGARQPQHF. The sequenced CDR3 bases are TGCAGTGCTCGTCCACAGGGGGCGCGACAGCCC.